These 8 T cell receptor beta chains share one sample of origin, sequenced in a study of T cells after yellow fever vaccination. From the 5' RACE reads, TCRdb called clonotypes with MiXCR, one entry per CDR3 protein. The sample shows about 220,000 distinct CDR3 sequences, 3% to 4% of them seen only once. Source: CD4+ T cells sorted from PBMCs, taken 10 days after the yellow fever booster vaccination. These receptor sequences come from a man younger than 35 who received the YFV17D yellow fever vaccine.

The chain employs TRBV11-2 and TRBJ1-1, with D hard to call. CDR1 is SGHAT, CDR2 FQNNGV, per germline. The length of the CDR3 is 12 residues. V lost 2 bases, J lost 11 bases, and 12 bases lay in between. CDR3 loop: CASSLTPLWAFF. CDR3 DNA: TGTGCCAGCAGCTTAACCCCCTTGTGGGCTTTCTTT.

This clonotype has a count of ten or more. The J gene is TRBJ1-5, the V gene TRBV24-1, with D unclear. V gave up 7 bases and J gave up 0 bases, with 3 bases separating them. The CDR3 extends over 12 amino acids. Germline CDR1 and CDR2: KGHDR and SFDVKD. The CDR3 nucleotides read TGTGCCACCAGCGATAGCAATCAGCCCCAGCATTTT. Amino acid sequence: CATSDSNQPQHF.

This clonotype was found a few times. The J gene is TRBJ2-1, the V gene TRBV7-9; 7 bases align to TRBD2. V lost 0 bases to trimming and J lost 4 bases; unmatched junction nucleotides: 6. The CDR3 spans 16 residues. Germline CDR1 reads SEHNR; CDR2 reads FQNEAQ (reference sequence). The CDR3 bases are TGTGCCAGCAGCTTAGCAGCGGGACTCCCATACAATGAGCAGTTCTTC. It translates to CASSLAAGLPYNEQFF.

In its sample, this clonotype was seen many times. The V gene is TRBV6-2 or TRBV6-3, the J gene TRBJ1-1; 10 bases line up with TRBD1. Germline loops: CDR1 MNHEY, CDR2 SVGEGT. Trimming at V came to 7 bases and at J to 1 base, leaving 12 bases not matched to a gene. The CDR3 has 17 amino acids. CDR3 in amino acids: CASTRDRGHLGNTEAFF. The CDR3 coding sequence is TGTGCCAGCACCAGGGACAGGGGCCACCTAGGGAACACTGAAGCTTTCTTT.

This clonotype occurred a few times. The rearrangement joins TRBV28 to TRBJ1-5; possibly TRBD1 for D (6 bases). Germline V CDR1 and CDR2: MDHEN, SYDVKM. The CDR3 extends over 14 amino acids. V was shortened by 3 bases and J by 7 bases, with 13 bases between the two germline ends. CDR3 amino acids: CASSLGGRSQPQHF. The CDR3 region has the DNA TGTGCCAGCAGTTTGGGGGGGCGGTCCCAGCCCCAGCATTTT. Using reference TRBV28 and TRBJ1-5 for the parts outside the CDR3, the full variable domain is DVKVTQSSRYLVKRTGEKVFLECVQDMDHENMFWYRQDPGLGLRLIYFSYDVKMKEKGDIPEGYSVSREKKERFSLILESASTNQTSMYLCASSLGGRSQPQHFGDGTRLSIL.

In its sample, this clonotype was seen many times. The chain carries TRBV4-1 and TRBJ2-3, with 7 bases identical to TRBD2. Germline values: CDR1 MGHRA, CDR2 YSYEKL. This CDR3 spans 15 amino acids. J gave up 4 bases and V 4 bases, and 8 bases lay outside the gene matches. In DNA form, the CDR3 reads TGCGCCAGCAGCCTCCGCGGACTAGAGGCAGATACGCAGTATTTT. This codes for CASSLRGLEADTQYF.

This clonotype has ten or more counts. This chain uses TRBV7-6 with TRBJ2-5; no clear D gene. CDR3 length equals 12 residues. Germline lookup yields CDR1 SGHVS and CDR2 FNYEAQ. V shed 2 bases and J shed 5 bases, with 6 bases lying between them. The CDR3 DNA follows: TGTGCCAGCAGCTTATCTGGCGAGACCCAGTACTTC. Amino acid sequence: CASSLSGETQYF.

The table lists this clonotype with many counts. The J gene is TRBJ2-3, the V gene TRBV5-1; TRBD2 agrees at 9 bases. V lost 0 bases, J lost 4 bases, and 3 bases stayed unmatched. Per germline, CDR1 SGHRS and CDR2 YFSETQ. The length of the CDR3 is 15 residues. CDR3 sequence: CASSLGGTSPDTQYF. The CDR3 nucleotides are TGCGCCAGCAGCTTGGGCGGGACTAGCCCAGATACGCAGTATTTT.